These T cell receptor beta chains were read from a single sample in a study of blood T cell repertoires in COVID-19. Profiling relied on immunoSEQ multiplex PCR, and the TCRdb table lists in-frame clones only, not all of them. The sample shows under 250,000 clones, 82% of them seen only once. Sequenced input: peripheral blood. These receptor sequences come from a woman in her seventies with COVID-19, enrolled during active disease. CDR3s include the opening cysteine and the closing phenylalanine or tryptophan. D genes are given only for firm matches. Not all rows give a size; the values are once, few, many and, for expanded clones, a class.

J gene	D gene	clone size	V gene	CDR3 protein	CDR3 DNA
TRBJ1-1	TRBD1	few	TRBV6-5	CASRTGKTSNTEAFF	TGTGCCAGCAGGACAGGGAAAACGTCGAACACTGAAGCTTTCTTT
TRBJ1-3	TRBD1	.	TRBV7-9	CASSRQGALSRNTIYF	TGTGCCAGCAGCAGACAGGGAGCACTCAGTAGAAACACCATATATTTT
TRBJ1-1	.	few	TRBV27	CASLLPTGDSMNTEAFF	TGTGCCAGCTTATTACCGACCGGTGACAGTATGAACACTGAAGCTTTCTTT
TRBJ2-7	.	.	TRBV30	CAWSRLDRTYEQYF	TGTGCCTGGAGTAGACTAGACCGTACCTACGAGCAGTACTTC
TRBJ2-1	TRBD2	.	TRBV2	CASILAGEPSEFF	TGTGCCAGCATACTAGCGGGAGAACCGTCGGAGTTCTTC
TRBJ1-2	TRBD1	medium-sized	TRBV4-2	CASSQWTGASNYGYTF	TGTGCCAGCAGCCAATGGACAGGGGCCTCCAACTATGGCTACACCTTC
TRBJ2-7	.	few	TRBV7-2	CASSISTSYEQYF	TGTGCCAGCAGCATATCAACTAGTTACGAGCAGTACTTC
TRBJ2-7	TRBD1	.	TRBV20-1	CSASRDRVHEQYF	TGCAGTGCTAGTCGGGACAGGGTGCACGAGCAGTACTTC
TRBJ2-2	.	few	TRBV6-5	CASRKGLDTGELFF	TGTGCCAGCAGGAAGGGACTTGACACCGGGGAGCTGTTTTTT
TRBJ1-2	.	.	TRBV6-1	CASSEAGRVGGGYTF	TGTGCCAGCAGTGAAGCGGGTCGGGTTGGCGGGGGCTACACCTTC
TRBJ2-5	TRBD2	.	TRBV9	CASSPTGTSGRALIETQYF	TGTGCCAGCAGCCCAACCGGGACTAGCGGGAGGGCTTTAATAGAGACCCAGTACTTC
TRBJ1-1	.	.	TRBV10-1	CASRQHVATEAFF	TGCGCCAGCAGACAGCACGTAGCGACTGAAGCTTTCTTT
TRBJ1-6	.	many	TRBV14	CASSQDRFLNSPLHF	TGTGCCAGCAGCCAAGACCGTTTCCTTAATTCACCCCTCCACTTT
TRBJ2-7	.	.	TRBV24-1	CATPESVYEQYF	TGTGCCACCCCGGAGTCCGTCTACGAGCAGTACTTC
TRBJ1-1	TRBD1	.	TRBV7-6	CASSPRQGWTEAFF	TGTGCCAGCAGCCCACGACAGGGTTGGACTGAAGCTTTCTTT
TRBJ1-5	.	.	TRBV18	CASSFGHQGGQPQHF	TGTGCCAGCTCATTCGGACACCAAGGGGGTCAGCCCCAGCATTTT
TRBJ1-6	.	.	TRBV11-3	CASSFGSGLPLHF	TGTGCCAGCAGCTTCGGATCGGGACTACCCCTCCACTTT
TRBJ2-3	.	few	TRBV3-1/TRBV3-2	CASSQTASDQYF	TGTGCCAGCAGCCAAACAGCTAGCGATCAGTATTTT
TRBJ2-5	TRBD2	.	TRBV10-3	CAISDPTSGIKEETQYF	TGTGCCATCAGTGACCCGACTAGCGGGATAAAAGAAGAGACCCAGTACTTC
TRBJ1-5	TRBD1	.	TRBV28	CASSVDRGGGQPQHF	TGTGCCAGCAGTGTCGACAGGGGAGGCGGTCAGCCCCAGCATTTT
TRBJ1-1	TRBD1	.	TRBV2	CASSATGLMNTEAFF	TGTGCCAGCAGTGCGACAGGGCTCATGAACACTGAAGCTTTCTTT
TRBJ1-1	TRBD1	.	TRBV18	CASSPGQGGTEAFF	TGTGCCAGCTCCCCTGGACAGGGAGGAACTGAAGCTTTCTTT
TRBJ2-7	.	.	TRBV4-2	CASSQGLQSYEQYF	TGTGCCAGCAGCCAAGGACTACAGTCCTACGAGCAGTACTTC
TRBJ2-5	.	.	TRBV5-4	CASSLESGQETQYF	TGTGCCAGCAGCTTGGAATCGGGTCAAGAGACCCAGTACTTC
TRBJ2-7	.	.	TRBV28	CASSRFGSSYEQYF	TGTGCCAGCAGCCGCTTTGGCTCGTCCTACGAGCAGTACTTC
TRBJ2-7	TRBD1	.	TRBV27	CASSLSTGLSRHF	TGTGCCAGCAGTTTATCGACAGGGCTGAGTAGGCACTTC
TRBJ2-3	TRBD1	.	TRBV29-1	CSVVLGTGSTDTQYF	TGCAGCGTTGTTTTGGGGACAGGGAGCACAGATACGCAGTATTTT
TRBJ1-2	.	.	TRBV9	CASSSRWGAEGYTF	TGTGCCAGCAGCTCGCGATGGGGCGCTGAGGGCTACACCTTC
TRBJ1-1	.	.	TRBV9	CASSVILNTEAFF	TGTGCCAGCAGCGTTATATTGAACACTGAAGCTTTCTTT
TRBJ1-2	.	few	TRBV19	CASKDRTTTNYGYTF	TGTGCCAGTAAGGACAGAACAACTACTAACTATGGCTACACCTTC
TRBJ1-4	.	.	TRBV6-5	CASSYRLANEKLFF	TGTGCCAGCAGTTACCGACTGGCGAATGAAAAACTGTTTTTT
TRBJ2-1	.	.	TRBV12-3/TRBV12-4	CASSLAHGGEQFF	TGTGCCAGCAGTTTAGCTCATGGCGGTGAGCAGTTCTTC
TRBJ1-1	.	.	TRBV18	CASSPTGDEAFF	TGTGCCAGCTCACCAACGGGGGATGAAGCTTTCTTT
TRBJ1-2	.	once	TRBV28	CASRAQEQNYGYTF	TGTGCCAGCAGGGCACAGGAACAAAACTATGGCTACACCTTC
TRBJ2-5	TRBD1	.	TRBV24-1	CATSDPGQGDQETQYF	TGTGCCACAAGTGATCCCGGACAGGGGGACCAAGAGACCCAGTACTTC
TRBJ2-1	TRBD2	.	TRBV28	CASSSRTSTAYNEQFF	TGTGCCAGCAGCTCTAGGACTAGCACGGCCTACAATGAGCAGTTCTTC
TRBJ2-3	.	.	TRBV7-9	CASSLRLSTDTQYF	TGTGCCAGCAGCTTGAGGCTCAGCACAGATACGCAGTATTTT
TRBJ2-7	TRBD1	.	TRBV5-1	CASSPTPRTGIEQYF	TGCGCCAGCAGCCCAACCCCCCGGACAGGGATCGAGCAGTACTTC
TRBJ1-1	.	.	TRBV28	CASSTPQENTEAFF	TGTGCCAGCAGTACTCCGCAGGAAAACACTGAAGCTTTCTTT
TRBJ2-2	.	.	TRBV7-3	CASSSEMGSRELFF	TGTGCCAGCAGCTCCGAGATGGGCTCCCGGGAGCTGTTTTTT
TRBJ1-3	TRBD1	once	TRBV11-2	CASSMNRGSGNTIYF	TGTGCCAGCAGCATGAACAGGGGTTCAGGAAACACCATATATTTT
TRBJ1-6	.	.	TRBV7-3	CASKRFPRDYNSPLHF	TGTGCCAGCAAGCGCTTCCCGAGGGATTATAATTCACCCCTCCACTTT
TRBJ1-6	.	.	TRBV5-6	CASNTADSPLHF	TGTGCCAGCAACACAGCAGACTCACCCCTCCACTTT
TRBJ2-2	TRBD2	.	TRBV5-1	CASSLIPGGPVTGELFF	TGCGCCAGCAGCTTGATCCCGGGAGGGCCGGTTACCGGGGAGCTGTTTTTT
TRBJ2-1	.	.	TRBV19	CASSIQRREQFF	TGTGCCAGTAGTATCCAGAGGCGTGAGCAGTTCTTC
TRBJ2-1	TRBD2	.	TRBV19	CASRIRAGGSNEQFF	TGTGCCAGTAGGATTCGGGCGGGAGGTTCCAATGAGCAGTTCTTC
TRBJ1-5	.	.	TRBV24-1	CATSDVGRDNQPQHF	TGTGCCACCAGTGATGTGGGGCGCGACAATCAGCCCCAGCATTTT
TRBJ2-2	.	.	TRBV9	CASSDTGAGELFF	TGTGCCAGCAGCGATACGGGAGCCGGGGAGCTGTTTTTT
TRBJ1-6	TRBD1	.	TRBV2	CASSVARTGNSPLHF	TGTGCCAGCAGTGTAGCGAGGACAGGAAATTCACCCCTCCACTTT
TRBJ1-6	.	.	TRBV6-4	CASRQMDSPSSPLHF	TGTGCCAGCAGACAGATGGACAGCCCTAGTTCACCCCTCCACTTT
TRBJ1-1	.	.	TRBV27	CASSSRMTAPAEAFF	TGTGCCAGCAGTTCGAGGATGACAGCTCCGGCTGAAGCTTTCTTT
TRBJ1-1	.	.	TRBV3-1/TRBV3-2	CASSQGVRGNTEAFF	TGTGCCAGCAGCCAAGGTGTAAGGGGGAACACTGAAGCTTTCTTT
TRBJ2-5	.	few	TRBV24-1	CATSDLAGAGETQYF	TGTGCCACCAGTGATTTGGCGGGGGCTGGGGAGACCCAGTACTTC